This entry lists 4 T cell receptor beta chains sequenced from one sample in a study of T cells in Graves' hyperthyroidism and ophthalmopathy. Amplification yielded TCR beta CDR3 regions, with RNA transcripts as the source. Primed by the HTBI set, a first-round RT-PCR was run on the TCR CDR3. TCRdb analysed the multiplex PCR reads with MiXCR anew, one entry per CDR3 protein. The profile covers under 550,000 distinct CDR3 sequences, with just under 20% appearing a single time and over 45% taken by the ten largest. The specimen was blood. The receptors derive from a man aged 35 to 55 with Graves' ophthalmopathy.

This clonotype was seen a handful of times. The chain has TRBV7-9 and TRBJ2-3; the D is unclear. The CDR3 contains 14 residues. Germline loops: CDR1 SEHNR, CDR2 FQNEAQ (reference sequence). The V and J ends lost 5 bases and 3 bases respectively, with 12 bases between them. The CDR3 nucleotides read TGTGCCAGCAGCCAGCCCCCCCGAACAGATACGCAGTATTTT. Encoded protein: CASSQPPRTDTQYF.

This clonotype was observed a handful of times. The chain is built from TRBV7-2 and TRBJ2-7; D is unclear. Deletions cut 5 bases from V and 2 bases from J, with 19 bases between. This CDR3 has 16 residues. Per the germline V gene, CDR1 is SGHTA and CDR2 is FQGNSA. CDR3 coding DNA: TGTGCCAGCAGCCCCGATGCCGGGTCTAGTGCCTACGAGCAGTACTTC. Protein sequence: CASSPDAGSSAYEQYF.

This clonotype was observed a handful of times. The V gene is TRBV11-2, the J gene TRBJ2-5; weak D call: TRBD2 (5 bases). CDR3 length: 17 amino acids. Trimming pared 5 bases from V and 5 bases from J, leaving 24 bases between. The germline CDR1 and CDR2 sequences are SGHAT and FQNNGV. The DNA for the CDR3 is TGTGCCAGCAGCGCCATCTCCGGAGCGGACGAGCGGGAGACCCAGTACTTC. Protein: CASSAISGADERETQYF.

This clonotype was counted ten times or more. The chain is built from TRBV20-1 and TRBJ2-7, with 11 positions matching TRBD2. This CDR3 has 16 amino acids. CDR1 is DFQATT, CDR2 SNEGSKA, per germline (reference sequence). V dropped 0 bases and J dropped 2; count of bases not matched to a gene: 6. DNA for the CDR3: TGCAGTGCTAGAGATGTCGCTAGCGGGGGGACCTACGAGCAGTACTTC. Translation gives CSARDVASGGTYEQYF.